This T cell receptor beta chain was profiled in a study of T-cell memory formation after mild COVID-19. For the study at large: Most TCR clusters belonged to a single donor. Notes on the study in general: Pre-infection memory harbored some responding clones, suggesting cross-reactive memory joined. Chiefly within CM and EM were the contracting CD4+ clones; CD8+ ones were within EMRA.

This clonotype has more than one count but fewer than ten. Its antigen is currently unknown. Looked up from germline, CDR1 is SEHNR and CDR2 is FQNEAQ (reference sequence). The CDR3 consists of 17 residues. The V and J ends lost 5 bases and 0 bases respectively, with 16 bases between them. In TCRdb, the 5' RACE reads were re-called with MiXCR into one record per CDR3 protein. The sample includes fewer than 550,000 distinct CDR3 sequences, over 15% seen only once; the top ten take 7.5% to 9.5%. The receptor comes from an adult woman who had mild COVID-19 (a few samples of this study predate the infection). Cell type and time point are not known. Sequencing input: PBMCs or a T cell subset sorted from them (not recorded which). This chain connects TRBV7-9 to TRBJ2-2; unclear D gene. The CDR3 here is CASSPIFGDANTGELFF. CDR3 sequence (DNA): TGTGCCAGCAGCCCAATCTTCGGAGATGCGAACACCGGGGAGCTGTTTTTT.